This TCR beta chain comes out of a study of T cells after yellow fever vaccination (dated by TCRdb to between 2018 and 2021). General notes on the study: The SMART-Seq v4 Ultra Low Input RNA kit was used to prepare libraries from fractions with low cell numbers. Bulk TCR alpha and beta repertoires were sequenced longitudinally to track T-cell clones before and after primary and booster YFV17D yellow fever vaccination. Blood samples were taken at several timepoints before and after primary and secondary immunization, and bulk PBMC replicates and cell subsets were isolated. Two healthy male donors made up the cohort, one aged 18 to 29 years and the other aged 30 to 40 years. Results and caveats for the whole study, not just this receptor: The secondary T-cell response was weaker than the primary response but faster, peaking on day 5 instead of day 15. Because only a couple of donors were included in the study, the extent to which the findings can be generalized is limited. A small share of clonotypes occurred in both CD4 and CD8 compartments, likely arising from convergent recombination. After the booster, most clones that had expanded after primary vaccination were detected again (roughly 96% of CD4 and more than 80% of CD8), suggesting broad maintenance of memory. FACS-sorted repertoires could contain abundant contaminating clonotypes from the bulk population, so computational filtering was required.

The sample's treatment or condition label, decoded: live attenuated yellow fever vaccine strain. At each blood-draw timepoint, two biological replicates of bulk PBMCs were collected. PBMCs were isolated from peripheral blood using a standard Ficoll-Paque protocol. RNA was extracted with TriZol from bulk PBMCs, CD4 and CD8 fractions, and dextramer-positive and dextramer-negative fractions. Of note for this clonotype: It has no known antigen specificity. Base quality data are lacking; no much larger clone is found one base away.

The germline V gene encodes CDR1 SQVTM and CDR2 ANQGSEA. V is reduced by 5 bases and J by 3 bases, leaving a spacing of 5 bases between them. CDR3 length: 11 amino acids, cysteine to phenylalanine. Only the CDR3 DNA stays, 33 bases, in frame from base 1. TCR cDNA was made using 5'RACE template switching, a step that added a universal primer site and unique molecular identifiers. cDNA synthesis was primed from both the TCR alpha and TCR beta constant segments. Two PCR steps were used to amplify libraries, with sample barcodes and sequencing adapters being added in the second step. Sequencing of libraries was performed on Illumina HiSeq 2500 (2x100 bp) or NovaSeq (2x150 bp). The study's processing was this. Reads were demultiplexed and collapsed into UMI consensus sequences with MIGEC, and V(D)J alignment was performed with MiXCR. Vaccine-responding clonotypes were defined with edgeR using replicate PBMC samples, requiring FDR below 0.01 and a log2 fold change above 5 up to day 15. CD4 or CD8 identity was assigned to each bulk clonotype according to whether the clonotype was present at higher abundance in the sequenced CD4 repertoire or the sequenced CD8 repertoire. Using fastp trimming at Q25 and MiXCR clonotype assembly, TCRdb reanalyzed the public sequencing data and kept in-frame beta chains. Identical CDR3 proteins give one entry, which carries the most common genes and DNA. The V and J calls, along with clone size, are taken from TCRdb and not from the paper's own processing. This sample comprises more than 350,000 distinct CDR3 sequences, around a tenth of them detected only once. Of the sample, roughly 18% falls within the top ten clones.

The sequencing used PBMCs, collected on the day of the first yellow fever vaccination. This TCR was recovered from a man between 18 and 29 years old who received the YFV17D yellow fever vaccine. The V and J genes are TRBV29-1 and TRBJ2-1; no confident D gene assignment can be made. The CDR3 region reads CSVSGYNEQFF. Read as DNA, the sequence is TGCAGCGTTTCCGGCTACAATGAGCAGTTCTTC.